This T cell receptor (beta chain) originates from a study of response to subunit inactivated influenza vaccine (dated by TCRdb to 2016 to 2019). In the study overall: The study used deep quantitative T cell receptor repertoire profiling to track responses to a trivalent subunit inactivated influenza vaccine.

What the study reported, not specific to this receptor: It was suggested by the authors that each seasonal influenza vaccination may recruit only a limited number of new T cells.

Including the terminal cysteine and phenylalanine, the CDR3 comprises 15 residues. Of all the DNA, just the CDR3 is kept, 45 bases in frame from base 1. Ends trimmed: V by 5 bases, J by 3 bases; bases unmatched to a gene: 4. In the case of this clonotype: What antigen it recognizes has not been identified. Nothing much larger sits one base from this clone, and base qualities are not available.

To prepare the library, RT-PCR was applied. For sequencing, an Illumina HiSeq 2500 was employed. TCRdb reprocessing: public reads trimmed at Q25 with fastp, clones called with MiXCR, in-frame beta chains kept. Each entry merges the rows of one CDR3 protein and shows their most common DNA and genes. Within this sample are 650,000 to 700,000 distinct CDR3 sequences, with 15% to 18% of them counted one time only. The leading ten clones occupy approximately 10% of the sample. The TCR was taken from a man in his fifties or sixties who received an inactivated influenza vaccine. Donor details come from another sample of the same person, matched by shared clones. The chain was built from TRBV12-3 or TRBV12-4 and TRBJ2-1, with 10 junctional bases fitting TRBD2. The sequenced sample was PBMCs from blood, obtained 12 days after vaccination. CDR3 region: CASSITSGDYNEQFF. The DNA reads TGTGCCAGCAGTATTACTAGCGGGGACTACAATGAGCAGTTCTTC.